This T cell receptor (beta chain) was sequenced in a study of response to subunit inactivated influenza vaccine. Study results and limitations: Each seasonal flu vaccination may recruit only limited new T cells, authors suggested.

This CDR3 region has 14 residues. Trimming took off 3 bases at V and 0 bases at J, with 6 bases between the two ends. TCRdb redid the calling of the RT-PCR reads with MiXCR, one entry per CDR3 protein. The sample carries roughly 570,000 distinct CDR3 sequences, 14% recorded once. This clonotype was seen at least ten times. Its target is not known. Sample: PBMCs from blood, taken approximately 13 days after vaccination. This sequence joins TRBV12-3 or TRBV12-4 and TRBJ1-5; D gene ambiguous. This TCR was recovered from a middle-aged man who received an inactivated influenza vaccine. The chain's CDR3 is CASSFLGSNQPQHF. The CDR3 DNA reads TGTGCCAGCAGTTTCTTAGGTAGCAATCAGCCCCAGCATTTT.